These 3 T cell receptor beta chains originate from one sample sequenced in a study of technical replicates of blood from a few donors (dated by TCRdb to about 2017). Library method: the immunoSEQ multiplex PCR assay. TCRdb took over this immuneACCESS table, retaining in-frame rearrangements with V and J assigned. Such tables are incomplete; in checked studies, under half of the missing clones stem from an unresolved V gene, and the remainder is unexplained. Present in this sample are roughly 85,000 clones, over 85% of which were seen just once. Less than 0.3% of the sample belongs to the ten largest clones. The sample taken for sequencing was T cells isolated from PBMCs. These receptors all stem from a human donor in good health.

The chain combines TRBV25-1 with TRBJ1-4; D gene ambiguous. The germline gives CDR1 MGHDK, CDR2 SYGVNS. The CDR3 loop spans 15 amino acids. Trimming stripped 3 bases from V and 8 bases from J, with 16 bases between. The CDR3 DNA sequence: TGTGCCAGCAGTGATACGACGGAAACAGAGGAAAAACTGTTTTTT. This sequence encodes CASSDTTETEEKLFF.

The V call is TRBV6-1, the J call TRBJ2-7; 15 nucleotides align to TRBD2. Germline V gene lookup returns CDR1 MNHNS and CDR2 SASEGT. There are 16 residues in the CDR3. V shed 4 bases and J 6 bases; nucleotides not matched to a gene: 7. The CDR3 is CASSVRTSGRASEQYF. CDR3 nucleotide sequence: TGTGCCAGCAGTGTAAGGACTAGCGGGAGGGCCTCCGAGCAGTACTTC.

The rearrangement joins TRBV2 to TRBJ1-5; no clear D gene. Germline CDR1 reads SNHLY; CDR2 reads FYNNEI. This CDR3 has 14 amino acids. With 4 bases removed from V and 0 bases from J, the gap between germline ends came to 7 bases. The chain's CDR3 is CASSAEYSNQPQHF. DNA for the CDR3: TGTGCCAGCAGTGCCGAGTATAGCAATCAGCCCCAGCATTTT.